The rows below give T cell receptor beta chains drawn from one sample of a study of shared clonotypes between healthy human individuals. Sequencing used immunoSEQ multiplex PCR; TCRdb keeps in-frame clones, though not all of them. The data show hundreds of thousands of clones, roughly 96% seen once. Sequencing was carried out using naive CD8+ T cells sorted from blood. The receptor source for this set is a woman aged 25 to 39 in good health. Both conserved end residues are part of each CDR3. The D gene is left open where the match is weak. The size field is filled for only some rows; it gives once, few, many or a size class.

TRBV19,TRBD2,TRBJ2-5,-,TGTGCCAGTAGTCTCCTGCCTAGCGGGAGGCCAGAGACCCAGTACTTC,CASSLLPSGRPETQYF
TRBV28,-,TRBJ2-3,-,TGTGCCAGCAGTTTGCATATCGAGTCCACAGATACGCAGTATTTT,CASSLHIESTDTQYF
TRBV4-1,-,TRBJ2-7,-,TGCGCCAGCAGCCAAGATCCCGTCTCCCTCTCCGAGCAGTACTTC,CASSQDPVSLSEQYF
TRBV11-2,TRBD2,TRBJ2-5,-,TGTGCCAGCAGCTTAGTGCCAGCGGGAGTTTGGGAGACCCAGTACTTC,CASSLVPAGVWETQYF
TRBV28,-,TRBJ1-3,-,TGTGCCAGCAGGGGGACTGGAAACACCATATATTTT,CASRGTGNTIYF
TRBV18,-,TRBJ2-7,once,TGTGCCAGCTCACCAACCCGGAGCTCCTACGAGCAGTACTTC,CASSPTRSSYEQYF
TRBV5-1,TRBD2,TRBJ2-3,-,TGCGCCAGCAGCTTCCAGGGACTAGCGGGCCTGGCACATAGCACAGATACGCAGTATTTT,CASSFQGLAGLAHSTDTQYF
TRBV10-3,-,TRBJ1-2,-,TGTGCCATCAGCGCAGTTGAAAACTATGGCTACACCTTC,CAISAVENYGYTF
TRBV27,-,TRBJ2-3,-,TGTGCCAGCAGGATACAGGGCACAGATACGCAGTATTTT,CASRIQGTDTQYF
TRBV28,TRBD2,TRBJ2-7,-,TGTGCCAGCAGTTTAGAGGTAGCGGGAGCCCTCTACGAGCAGTACTTC,CASSLEVAGALYEQYF
TRBV27,-,TRBJ2-1,once,TGTGCCAGCAGTTTCGAGGGCTATGAGCAGTTCTTC,CASSFEGYEQFF
TRBV5-4,-,TRBJ1-2,-,TGTGCCAGCAGCACAATATCGACAGAACTTAACTATGGCTACACCTTC,CASSTISTELNYGYTF
TRBV28,-,TRBJ2-2,-,TGTGCCAGCAGTCCTACCCCCGGGGAGCTGTTTTTT,CASSPTPGELFF
TRBV19,TRBD1,TRBJ2-7,-,TGTGCCAGTAGTCTCGGGACAGGGAAATACGAGCAGTACTTC,CASSLGTGKYEQYF
TRBV6-4,TRBD1,TRBJ1-2,-,TGTGCCAGCAGTGACAATCCGGGACAGGGTGGTTGGAGCTATGGCTACACCTTC,CASSDNPGQGGWSYGYTF
TRBV4-1,-,TRBJ2-1,-,TGCGCCAGCAGCCACCGGGCCATCTACAATGAGCAGTTCTTC,CASSHRAIYNEQFF
TRBV19,-,TRBJ1-5,-,TGTGCCACGACACAGGGTTTGAAGCAGCCCCAGCATTTT,CATTQGLKQPQHF
TRBV10-2,-,TRBJ2-1,-,TGCGCCAGCAGTGAGTCGAAAAATGAGCAGTTCTTC,CASSESKNEQFF
TRBV6-1,-,TRBJ2-7,-,TGTGCCAGCACGGACTACCACTACGAGCAGTACTTC,CASTDYHYEQYF
TRBV4-1,-,TRBJ2-3,-,TGCGCCAGCAGCCAAGAAAGGGCAGCTCCAGATACGCAGTATTTT,CASSQERAAPDTQYF
TRBV19,-,TRBJ2-7,-,TGTGCCAGTAGTAGGAGGGACACATGGCTAGCGGTTAGCTCCTACGAGCAGTACTTC,CASSRRDTWLAVSSYEQYF
TRBV28,-,TRBJ2-6,-,TGTGCCAGCAGTTCACCTGCAATCTCTGGGGCCAACGTCCTGACTTTC,CASSSPAISGANVLTF
TRBV4-1,-,TRBJ2-2,-,TGCGCCAGCAGCCAAGATCGATCCGGGGAGCTGTTTTTT,CASSQDRSGELFF
TRBV28,-,TRBJ2-2,-,TGTGCCAGCAATTCCCTTACAGCGAACACCGGGGAGCTGTTTTTT,CASNSLTANTGELFF
TRBV2,TRBD2,TRBJ2-7,-,TGTGCCAGCAGCGGGACTACCCGACCCTCCTACGAGCAGTACTTC,CASSGTTRPSYEQYF